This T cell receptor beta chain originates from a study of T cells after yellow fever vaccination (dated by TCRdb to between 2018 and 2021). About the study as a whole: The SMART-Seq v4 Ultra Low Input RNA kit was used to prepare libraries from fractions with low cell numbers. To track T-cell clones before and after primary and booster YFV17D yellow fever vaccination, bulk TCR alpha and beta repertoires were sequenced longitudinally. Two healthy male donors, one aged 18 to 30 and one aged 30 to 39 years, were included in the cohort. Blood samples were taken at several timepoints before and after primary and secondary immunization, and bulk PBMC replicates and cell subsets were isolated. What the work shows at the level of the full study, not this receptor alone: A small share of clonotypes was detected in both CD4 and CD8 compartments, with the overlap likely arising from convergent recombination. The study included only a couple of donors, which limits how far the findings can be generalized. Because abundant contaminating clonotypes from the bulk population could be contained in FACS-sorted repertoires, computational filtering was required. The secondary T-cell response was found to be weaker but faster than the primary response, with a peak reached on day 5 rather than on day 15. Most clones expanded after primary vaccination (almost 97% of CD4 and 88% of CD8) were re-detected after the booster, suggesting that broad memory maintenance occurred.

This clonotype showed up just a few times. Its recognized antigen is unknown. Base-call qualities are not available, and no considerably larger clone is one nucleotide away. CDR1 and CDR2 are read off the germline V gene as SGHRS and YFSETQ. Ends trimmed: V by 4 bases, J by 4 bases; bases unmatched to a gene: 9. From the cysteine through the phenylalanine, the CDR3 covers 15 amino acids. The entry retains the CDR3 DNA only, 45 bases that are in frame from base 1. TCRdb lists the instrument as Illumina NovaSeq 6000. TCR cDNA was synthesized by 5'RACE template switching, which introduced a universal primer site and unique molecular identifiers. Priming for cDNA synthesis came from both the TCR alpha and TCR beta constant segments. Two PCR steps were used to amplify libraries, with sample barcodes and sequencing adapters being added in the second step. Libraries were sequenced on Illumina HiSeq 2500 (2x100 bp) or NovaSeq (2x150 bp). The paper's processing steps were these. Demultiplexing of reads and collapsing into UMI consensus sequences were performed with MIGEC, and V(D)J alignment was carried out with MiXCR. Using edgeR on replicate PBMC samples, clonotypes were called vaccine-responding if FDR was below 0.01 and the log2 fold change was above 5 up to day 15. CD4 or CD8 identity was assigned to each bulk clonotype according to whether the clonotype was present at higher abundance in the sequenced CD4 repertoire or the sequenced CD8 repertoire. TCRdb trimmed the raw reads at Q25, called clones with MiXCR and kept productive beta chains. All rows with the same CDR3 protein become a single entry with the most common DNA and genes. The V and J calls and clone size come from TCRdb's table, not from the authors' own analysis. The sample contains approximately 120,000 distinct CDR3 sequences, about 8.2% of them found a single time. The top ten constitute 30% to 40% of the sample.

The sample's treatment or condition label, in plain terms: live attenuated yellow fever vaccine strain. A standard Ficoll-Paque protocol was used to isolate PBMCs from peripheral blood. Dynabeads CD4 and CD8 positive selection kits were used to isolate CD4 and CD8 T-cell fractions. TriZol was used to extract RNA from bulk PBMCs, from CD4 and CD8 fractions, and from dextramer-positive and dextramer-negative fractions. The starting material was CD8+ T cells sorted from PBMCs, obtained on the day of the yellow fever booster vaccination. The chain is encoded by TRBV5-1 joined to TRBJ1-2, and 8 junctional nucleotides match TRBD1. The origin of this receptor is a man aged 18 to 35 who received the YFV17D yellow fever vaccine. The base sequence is TGCGCCAGCAGCCCAGAGGCAGGGGGCGGCTATGGCTACACCTTC. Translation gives CASSPEAGGGYGYTF.